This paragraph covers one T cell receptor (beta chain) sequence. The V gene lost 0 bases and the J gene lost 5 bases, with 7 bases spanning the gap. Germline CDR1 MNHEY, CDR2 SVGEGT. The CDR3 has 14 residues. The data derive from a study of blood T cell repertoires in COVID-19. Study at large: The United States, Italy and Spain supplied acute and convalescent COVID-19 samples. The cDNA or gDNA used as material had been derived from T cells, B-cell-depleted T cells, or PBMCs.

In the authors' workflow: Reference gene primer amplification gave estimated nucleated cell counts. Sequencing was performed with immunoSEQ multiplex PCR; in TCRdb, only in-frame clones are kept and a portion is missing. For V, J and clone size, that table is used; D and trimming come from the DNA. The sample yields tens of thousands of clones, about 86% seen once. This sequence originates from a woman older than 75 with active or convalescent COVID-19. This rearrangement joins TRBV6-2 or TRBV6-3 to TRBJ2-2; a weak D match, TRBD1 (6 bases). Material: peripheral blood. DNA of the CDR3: TGTGCCAGCAGTTACTCAAGGGGGACCGGGGAGCTGTTTTTT. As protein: CASSYSRGTGELFF.